This paragraph covers one TCR beta chain sequence. Its specificity is unknown. This entry comes from a study of cytomegalovirus exposure and HLA in healthy donors. 60 Vbeta and 13 Jbeta primers were used in PCR. In the study's own analysis: Later, 80 million or so unique TCR beta chains were counted in an analysis, and about 12 million of them were shared. Produced via immunoSEQ multiplex PCR; TCRdb's table is partial and in-frame only. The DNA gave D and trimming, while V, J and clone size come from that table. The repertoire consists of about 120,000 clones, with 81% occurring once and the leading ten covering approximately 4%. Whole-study results and caveats: According to reports, the classifier identified cytomegalovirus status with high specificity and sensitivity. Despite most TCR sequences being rare, some public TCRs occurred in many donors.

The receptor was derived from a young man in good health and CMV-seropositive. The sequenced sample was PBMCs.

For the CDR3, the DNA is TGTGCCAGCAGCTTTGGGACAGGGGGGGAATACACAGATACGCAGTATTTT. This sequence encodes CASSFGTGGEYTDTQYF. V and J are TRBV7-6 and TRBJ2-3, with TRBD1 matching over 11 bases. Germline CDR1 SGHVS, CDR2 FNYEAQ. CDR3 length: 17 residues. The junction had 7 bases not matched to a gene; V was cut back by 3 bases and J by 2 bases.